Below, one T cell receptor beta chain is given with its context. Reverse transcription of about 0.5 to 1 ug RNA was carried out with random hexamers. Each CDR3 protein gets one entry after TCRdb re-called the immunoSEQ multiplex PCR reads with MiXCR. The sample shows 120,000 or so distinct CDR3 sequences, 90% to 95% of them seen only once. The germline V gene has CDR1 SGHNT and CDR2 YYREEE (reference sequence). The CDR3 spans 12 residues. V shed 0 bases and J shed 8 bases, with 8 bases lying between them. These data originate in a study of CD8 T cells in Susac syndrome. Material: CD4+ T cells from PBMCs. The rearrangement links TRBV5-4 to TRBJ1-1; D is uncertain. The TCR sequence derives from a human donor in good health. CDR3 region: CASSLDRNEAFF. CDR3 DNA: TGTGCCAGCAGCTTGGATAGGAACGAAGCTTTCTTT.